What follows are 31 T cell receptor beta chains derived from one specimen sequenced in a study of cytomegalovirus exposure and HLA in healthy donors. The PCR made use of 60 Vbeta and 13 Jbeta primers. Using immunoSEQ multiplex PCR, the repertoire was profiled, and TCRdb retains in-frame clones only, with some absent. The sample's table shows about 140,000 clones. The sequenced sample was PBMCs. These TCRs come from a middle-aged man in good health and CMV-seronegative.

The chain recombines TRBV4-3 with TRBJ1-4, with D possibly being TRBD1 (6 bases). The V and J ends lost 0 bases and 9 bases respectively, with 14 bases between them. The length of the CDR3 is 15 residues. Germline values: CDR1 LGHNA, CDR2 YSLEER. CDR3 DNA: TGCGCCAGCAGCCAAGATTTCAGGGGCCAGCAAAAACTGTTTTTT. It yields the protein CASSQDFRGQQKLFF.

The chain uses TRBV9 and TRBJ2-3; 7 bases are a match to TRBD2. Germline CDR1 and CDR2: SGDLS and YYNGEE. V was pared by 3 bases and J by 6 bases, with 13 bases of the junction left unmatched. The CDR3 is 16 residues long. The CDR3 DNA follows: TGTGCCAGCAGCGCATTGAGCGGGGTCCCAGGTGATACGCAGTATTTT. Protein: CASSALSGVPGDTQYF. Based on the CDR3 plus reference TRBV9 and TRBJ2-3, the full variable domain is DSGVTQTPKHLITATGQRVTLRCSPRSGDLSVYWYQQSLDQGLQFLIQYYNGEERAKGNILERFSAQQFPDLHSELNLSSLELGDSALYFCASSALSGVPGDTQYFGPGTRLTVL.

The chain carries TRBV19 and TRBJ2-2, with 8 bases aligning to TRBD2. CDR1 and CDR2 (germline): LNHDA, SQIVND (reference sequence). J gave up 0 bases and V 5 bases, and 2 bases lay outside the gene matches. This CDR3 region has 15 residues. This chain's CDR3 is CASSPGLANTGELFF. Written as DNA, the CDR3 is TGTGCCAGTAGTCCGGGACTAGCGAACACCGGGGAGCTGTTTTTT.

The chain carries TRBV28 and TRBJ2-7; 7 nucleotides match TRBD1. CDR3 length: 15 amino acids. Per the germline V gene, CDR1 is MDHEN and CDR2 is SYDVKM. J gave up 0 bases and V 5 bases, and 7 bases lay outside the gene matches. The CDR3 sequence is CASSIRTGYSYEQYF. The CDR3 region has the DNA TGTGCCAGCAGTATTCGGACAGGCTACTCCTACGAGCAGTACTTC.

The chain joins TRBV6-4 to TRBJ1-5; TRBD1 is a possible D gene (6 bases). Trimming removed 9 bases at V and 7 bases at J, with 22 bases between. Per the germline V gene, CDR1 is MRHNA and CDR2 is SNTAGT. The CDR3 sequence is 15 residues long. In DNA form, the CDR3 reads TGTGCCAGGTCCCCAAGTCGGGGGGCGAGGCAGCCCCAGCATTTT. It specifies CARSPSRGARQPQHF.

This chain joins TRBV4-1 and TRBJ2-4, with 11 bases matching TRBD2. J gave up 0 bases and V 4 bases, and 2 bases lay outside the gene matches. The CDR3 is 16 amino acids. Germline V gene data show CDR1 as MGHRA and CDR2 as YSYEKL. CDR3 amino acids: CASSPGTSGAKNIQYF. The CDR3, as DNA: TGCGCCAGCAGCCCAGGGACTAGCGGAGCCAAAAACATTCAGTACTTC.

The J gene is TRBJ2-7, the V gene TRBV14; 9 positions agree with TRBD1. CDR3 length: 15 residues. J lost 1 base, V lost 2 bases, and 3 bases had no gene match. In germline, CDR1 is SGHDN, CDR2 FVKESK. The CDR3 sequence is CASSQYRGPSYEQYF. The CDR3 DNA is TGTGCCAGCAGCCAATACAGGGGGCCTTCCTACGAGCAGTACTTC.

The chain couples TRBV7-2 to TRBJ1-3; a possible D gene is TRBD1 (6 bases). From germline, CDR1 is SGHTA and CDR2 FQGNSA. The V gene lost 6 bases and the J gene lost 0 bases, with 18 bases spanning the gap. The CDR3 consists of 17 residues. DNA of the CDR3: TGTGCCAGCAGGGACGTGGACAGATTTTACTCTGGAAACACCATATATTTT. The encoded protein is CASRDVDRFYSGNTIYF.

The chain combines TRBV29-1 with TRBJ1-2, with D unclear. Germline V lookup: CDR1 SQVTM, CDR2 ANQGSEA. This CDR3 spans 13 amino acids. V lost 7 bases and J lost 4, with 16 bases in between. The CDR3 DNA reads as TGCAGCGGGATCGAACCAAGAGGCTATGGCTACACCTTC. Translation gives CSGIEPRGYGYTF.

The chain recombines TRBV11-3 with TRBJ2-1; 11 bases align to TRBD2. The CDR3 covers 14 residues. Germline V gives CDR1 SGHNT, CDR2 YENEEA. V lost 5 bases to trimming and J lost 10 bases; unmatched junction nucleotides: 7. Written as DNA, the CDR3 is TGTGCCAGCAGCGCAACTAGCGGGGGAGGGGAGCAGTTCTTC. It translates to CASSATSGGGEQFF.

The chain carries TRBV6-5 and TRBJ1-3; D remains unclear. V lost 6 bases, J lost 0 bases, and 6 bases lay in between. Per germline, CDR1 MNHEY and CDR2 SVGAGI. The CDR3 is 13 residues long. The CDR3 sequence is CASRQSSGNTIYF. CDR3 DNA sequence: TGTGCCAGCAGACAGAGCTCTGGAAACACCATATATTTT.

The rearrangement uses TRBV5-1 and TRBJ2-3; perhaps TRBD2 as D (6 bases). Germline CDR1 SGHRS, CDR2 YFSETQ. This CDR3 is built from 17 residues. V was trimmed by 0 bases and J by 2 bases, leaving 16 bases between them. The CDR3: CASSLAAILAATDTQYF. In DNA, the CDR3 is TGCGCCAGCAGCTTGGCGGCGATTTTAGCGGCCACAGATACGCAGTATTTT.

This chain joins TRBV5-4 and TRBJ2-7; 11 nucleotides agree with TRBD1. There are 14 residues in the CDR3. V was clipped by 3 bases and J by 4 bases; unmatched bases: 3. In germline, CDR1 is SGHNT, CDR2 YYREEE (reference sequence). The chain's CDR3 is CASSYRDRGYEQYF. As DNA, the CDR3 is TGTGCCAGCAGCTACCGGGACAGGGGGTACGAGCAGTACTTC.

In DNA form, the CDR3 reads TGCGCCAGCAGCTTGGAGGGGGCCATGGATACGCAGTATTTT. As protein: CASSLEGAMDTQYF. The chain carries TRBV5-1 and TRBJ2-3; 7 bases align to TRBD1. V gave up 0 bases and J gave up 6 bases; unmatched junction bases: 4. Germline V gene data show CDR1 as SGHRS and CDR2 as YFSETQ. There are 14 residues in the CDR3.

This sequence joins TRBV11-2 and TRBJ2-6; the D is unclear. The CDR3 runs 14 residues. In germline, CDR1 is SGHAT, CDR2 FQNNGV. Deletions cut 3 bases from V and 2 bases from J, with 5 bases between. DNA for the CDR3: TGTGCCAGCAGCTTGGGCCCTGGGGCCAACGTCCTGACTTTC. It yields the protein CASSLGPGANVLTF.

The V call is TRBV5-4, the J call TRBJ2-5; D remains unclear. V shed 4 bases and J shed 2 bases, with 9 bases lying between them. Germline CDR1 is SGHNT and CDR2 is YYREEE (reference sequence). This CDR3 spans 13 amino acids. DNA of the CDR3: TGTGCCAGCAGCCAGGCCCTACAAGAGACCCAGTACTTC. Translating it yields CASSQALQETQYF.

The J gene is TRBJ1-3, the V gene TRBV4-3; no firm D call. This CDR3 contains 16 residues. With 0 bases removed from V and 0 bases from J, the gap between germline ends came to 9 bases. CDR1 and CDR2 (germline): LGHNA, YSLEER. This CDR3 is CASSQDALSSGNTIYF. CDR3 coding DNA: TGCGCCAGCAGCCAAGATGCGCTAAGCTCTGGAAACACCATATATTTT.

The chain recombines TRBV5-1 with TRBJ2-5; 9 positions match TRBD1. Germline CDR1 reads SGHRS; CDR2 reads YFSETQ. CDR3 length: 15 residues. After removal of 0 bases from V and 2 bases from J, the junction contained 2 bases not matched to a gene. This CDR3 reads CASSLATGGQETQYF. The CDR3 nucleotides read TGCGCCAGCAGCTTGGCGACAGGGGGACAAGAGACCCAGTACTTC.

V gene TRBV19 combines with J gene TRBJ2-3, with 7 bases matching TRBD1. CDR1 is LNHDA and CDR2 is SQIVND in the germline V gene (reference sequence). V shed 7 bases and J 4 bases; nucleotides not matched to a gene: 5. The CDR3 is 13 amino acids. The CDR3 nucleotides read TGTGCCAGTAAGATAACAGGGGCAGATACGCAGTATTTT. Protein sequence: CASKITGADTQYF. The whole variable domain, filled in from reference TRBV19 and TRBJ2-3, reads DGGITQSPKYLFRKEGQNVTLSCEQNLNHDAMYWYRQDPGQGLRLIYYSQIVNDFQKGDIAEGYSVSREKKESFPLTVTSAQKNPTAFYLCASKITGADTQYFGPGTRLTVL.

The chain combines TRBV11-2 with TRBJ2-6; D gene uncertain. Germline V lookup: CDR1 SGHAT, CDR2 FQNNGV. The V gene lost 1 base and the J gene lost 4 bases, with 5 bases spanning the gap. The CDR3 contains 14 residues. The DNA for the CDR3 is TGTGCCAGCAGCTTAGGTGGCGGGGCCAACGTCCTGACTTTC. As protein: CASSLGGGANVLTF. The whole variable domain, filled in from reference TRBV11-2 and TRBJ2-6, reads EAGVAQSPRYKIIEKRQSVAFWCNPISGHATLYWYQQILGQGPKLLIQFQNNGVVDDSQLPKDRFSAERLKGVDSTLKIQPAKLEDSAVYLCASSLGGGANVLTFGAGSRLTVL.

V and J are TRBV5-6 and TRBJ2-3; D not resolved. The CDR3 totals 13 residues. Germline assignment: CDR1 SGHDT and CDR2 YYEEEE. Trimming removed 2 bases at V and 5 bases at J, with 9 bases between. DNA of the CDR3: TGTGCCAGCAGCTTTGTAAGCCGAGATACGCAGTATTTT. Encoded protein: CASSFVSRDTQYF. The full variable domain, rest sourced from reference TRBV5-6 and TRBJ2-3, is DAGVTQSPTHLIKTRGQQVTLRCSPKSGHDTVSWYQQALGQGPQFIFQYYEEEERQRGNFPDRFSGHQFPNYSSELNVNALLLGDSALYLCASSFVSRDTQYFGPGTRLTVL.

This rearrangement joins TRBV28 to TRBJ2-1; 10 bases match TRBD2. Germline loops: CDR1 MDHEN, CDR2 SYDVKM. The length of the CDR3 is 15 residues. The trim removed 3 bases at V and 8 bases at J, leaving 7 bases unmatched. CDR3: CASSFGLAGAYEQFF. CDR3 DNA: TGTGCCAGCAGTTTCGGGCTAGCGGGGGCGTATGAGCAGTTCTTC.

The chain has TRBV30 and TRBJ2-1; 9 bases are shared with TRBD2. The CDR3 covers 18 residues. Germline loops: CDR1 GTSNPN, CDR2 SVGIG (reference sequence). V lost 0 bases and J lost 6; bases outside the gene matches: 15. As DNA, the CDR3 is TGTGCCTGGAGTGTACAGTCCGGGCGGGGGGGTCCCGGCAATGAGCAGTTCTTC. Translating gives CAWSVQSGRGGPGNEQFF.

The chain joins TRBV6-5 to TRBJ2-7, with D perhaps matching TRBD1 (6 bases). Trimming took 5 bases from V and 3 from J, leaving 11 bases between them. CDR1 is MNHEY and CDR2 is SVGAGI in the germline V gene. The CDR3 sequence is 13 residues long. CDR3 nucleotide sequence: TGTGCCAGCAGTAGGACAGTAAACTACGAGCAGTACTTC. Translating gives CASSRTVNYEQYF.

The chain uses TRBV7-9 and TRBJ2-3; a weak D match, TRBD1 (6 bases). The CDR3 is 15 residues long. Germline-derived CDR1 and CDR2 are SEHNR and FQNEAQ (reference sequence). Trimming cost V 2 bases and J 6 bases, with 15 bases left between them. The CDR3 coding sequence is TGTGCCAGCAGCTTACGCCAGGGGAAGTTGGATACGCAGTATTTT. It is translated as CASSLRQGKLDTQYF.

The genes are TRBV5-1 and TRBJ2-1, with D possibly TRBD2 on 7 matching bases. V was pared by 3 bases and J by 7 bases, with 14 bases between. The CDR3 length is 14 residues. Germline V CDR1 and CDR2: SGHRS, YFSETQ. The DNA of the CDR3 is TGCGCCAGCAGCTCTGGGGGGGCCTTGAATGAGCAGTTCTTC. Translation: CASSSGGALNEQFF. Full variable domain (missing parts from reference TRBV5-1 and TRBJ2-1): KAGVTQTPRYLIKTRGQQVTLSCSPISGHRSVSWYQQTPGQGLQFLFEYFSETQRNKGNFPGRFSGRQFSNSRSEMNVSTLELGDSALYLCASSSGGALNEQFFGPGTRLTVL.

The V call is TRBV19, the J call TRBJ2-3, with D possibly being TRBD1 (5 bases). Trimming left V 9 bases short and J 3 bases short, with 16 bases between. CDR3 length: 14 amino acids. Germline CDR1 and CDR2: LNHDA and SQIVND (reference sequence). CDR3 residues: CASRAGQGTDTQYF. The CDR3 bases are TGTGCCAGCCGGGCAGGGCAGGGAACAGATACGCAGTATTTT.

The chain couples TRBV7-6 to TRBJ2-1; 8 bases match TRBD2. CDR3 size: 16 residues. Germline trimming cut 5 bases from V and 0 bases from J; bases unmatched to any gene: 6. The germline CDR1 and CDR2 sequences are SGHVS and FNYEAQ. CDR3 bases: TGTGCCAGCAGCCTAACCGGGACTAGCTCCTACAATGAGCAGTTCTTC. This sequence encodes CASSLTGTSSYNEQFF. The full variable domain, its missing parts supplied by reference TRBV7-6 and TRBJ2-1, is GAGVSQSPRYKVTKRGQDVALRCDPISGHVSLYWYRQALGQGPEFLTYFNYEAQQDKSGLPNDRFSAERPEGSISTLTIQRTEQRDSAMYRCASSLTGTSSYNEQFFGPGTRLTVL.

The V and J genes are TRBV2 and TRBJ2-6, with D tentatively TRBD1 (6 bases). This CDR3 is 16 amino acids long. In germline, CDR1 is SNHLY, CDR2 FYNNEI. Deletions cut 10 bases from V and 1 base from J, with 17 bases between. Written as DNA, the CDR3 is TGTGCCACGATTAACAGGGCCCCTTCTGGGGCCAACGTCCTGACTTTC. It is translated as CATINRAPSGANVLTF.

This chain joins TRBV10-3 and TRBJ2-7; no clear D gene. Germline assignment: CDR1 ENHRY and CDR2 SYGVKD. With 6 bases removed from V and 5 bases from J, the gap between germline ends came to 8 bases. This CDR3 has 11 residues. As DNA, the CDR3 is TGTGCCATCAGCTCTAACCACGAGCAGTACTTC. Encoded protein: CAISSNHEQYF.

The V and J genes are TRBV13 and TRBJ1-1; 9 bases line up with TRBD1. With 5 bases clipped from V and 4 bases from J, the junction kept 5 bases outside the gene matches. This CDR3 is 14 amino acids long. Germline V gene data show CDR1 as PRHDT and CDR2 as FYEKMQ (reference sequence). The CDR3 DNA reads TGTGCCAGCAGCCCAGGACAGGGGATCACTGAAGCTTTCTTT. Translation gives CASSPGQGITEAFF. Full variable domain (missing parts from reference TRBV13 and TRBJ1-1): AAGVIQSPRHLIKEKRETATLKCYPIPRHDTVYWYQQGPGQDPQFLISFYEKMQSDKGSIPDRFSAQQFSDYHSELNMSSLELGDSALYFCASSPGQGITEAFFGQGTRLTVV.